This T cell receptor beta chain was sequenced during a study of CD8+CD57+ T cells in acquired aplastic anemia. Study-level background: Sorted CD4+ and CD8+ cells yielded DNA averaging around 3.2 ug. About 11 million reads, on average, were obtained for CD4+ cells from healthy donors. Overall study results and limits: Overlap between patients and controls comprised twenty-nine CD8+ CDR3 sequences. Simpson's diversity of CD8+ cells was not significantly different in patients compared with controls.

Using genomic DNA as the template, TCR beta VDJ and CDR3 profiling was carried out. One entry per CDR3 protein, called by TCRdb with MiXCR from the reads. The repertoire holds about 180,000 distinct CDR3 sequences, 40% to 55% seen once, with around 2.7% in the top ten. Trimming cost V 4 bases and J 1 base, with 4 bases left between them. The CDR3 extends over 11 amino acids. Germline CDR1 SQVTM, CDR2 ANQGSEA. Remarks on this clonotype: Its antigen is not identified.

The receptor was derived from a human donor in good health. The sample was sorted CD4+, CD8+, or CD8+CD57+ T cells (not recorded which) from PBMCs. The genes are TRBV29-1 and TRBJ1-1, with D unclear. CDR3 bases: TGCAGCGTTGGACAGAACACTGAAGCTTTCTTT. As protein: CSVGQNTEAFF.